This T cell receptor beta chain was documented in a study of blood T cells in healthy people across ages. Notes on the study in general: Roughly linear age-related decline in beta diversity appeared, significant by age around 38.

A sample-barcoded 5' primer and a J-beta primer mix were used in a second PCR of about 7 to 12 cycles. Each cDNA molecule received a tag from a template-switch adaptor that had 12 random nucleotides. In TCRdb, the 5' RACE reads were re-called with MiXCR into one record per CDR3 protein. The table has about 800,000 distinct CDR3 sequences, 25% seen once. The CDR3 is made up of 15 amino acids. V shed 6 bases and J 1 base; nucleotides not matched to a gene: 7. CDR1 and CDR2 from the germline V gene are MNHNY and SVGAGI (reference sequence). Worth noting for this clonotype: The antigen is unknown.

This same sample was also taken into another study, of T cells of mothers and their children. Per that study: It was related mother-child pairs that showed slightly higher overlap than unrelated pairs, without reaching significance.

This TCR derives from a boy between 5 and 17 years old in good health. The sample was blood. The J gene is TRBJ2-7, the V gene TRBV6-6, with 9 bases lining up with TRBD1. The CDR3 protein is CASRITGQGSYEQYF. CDR3 DNA: TGTGCCAGCAGAATTACGGGACAGGGTTCCTACGAGCAGTACTTC.